Below, 22 T cell receptor beta chains from the same sample are listed, as sequenced in a study of PD-1 blockade in classical Hodgkin lymphoma (dated by TCRdb to the early 2020s). The sample's time point, from its label and the paper: cycle 2 day 1 (C2D1) of nivolumab. Every trial patient had relapsed following autologous stem cell transplantation, and prior brentuximab vedotin exposure was what differed among cohorts A, B and C. Library preparation employed the immunoSEQ multiplex PCR assay. As stored in TCRdb, this immuneACCESS dataset retains in-frame rearrangements with V and J assigned. A fraction of the clones does not appear; measured against another copy, unresolved V genes explain less than half of the discrepancy, and the remainder lacks a known reason. This sample has about 110,000 clones in its table, and 80% to 90% of those were observed once. The ten biggest clones cover about 20% of the sample.

The source material was peripheral blood mononuclear cells (PBMCs), sampled before the second cycle of nivolumab. These TCRs come from a human donor with classical Hodgkin lymphoma.

V is TRBV6-6 and J is TRBJ2-3; D ambiguous. Trimming took 8 bases from V and 5 from J, leaving 8 bases between them. Germline V gene data show CDR1 as MNHNY and CDR2 as SVGAGI (reference sequence). The CDR3 is 11 amino acids. CDR3 coding DNA: TGTGCCAGCGAGGATAAAGATACGCAGTATTTT. This sequence encodes CASEDKDTQYF.

The V gene is TRBV27, the J gene TRBJ2-3, with unresolved D. This CDR3 has 15 amino acids. The V end was cut by 1 base, the J end by 0 bases, with 8 bases between. Germline loops: CDR1 MNHEY, CDR2 SMNVEV (reference sequence). The CDR3 nucleotides are TGTGCCAGCAGTTTATATCCGGCAAGCACAGATACGCAGTATTTT. It specifies CASSLYPASTDTQYF.

The chain couples TRBV6-5 to TRBJ1-1, with no clear D. The V gene's germline CDR1 is MNHEY and CDR2 SVGAGI. Trimming stripped 6 bases from V and 4 bases from J, with 18 bases between. This CDR3 is 15 amino acids long. The CDR3 nucleotides are TGTGCCAGCAGCCCCGTGGAGGCCGAAATCACTGAAGCTTTCTTT. This sequence encodes CASSPVEAEITEAFF.

The chain uses TRBV4-1 and TRBJ1-1; D is unresolved. This CDR3 region has 11 residues. The V gene lost 1 base and the J gene lost 5 bases, with 2 bases spanning the gap. Germline V gene lookup returns CDR1 MGHRA and CDR2 YSYEKL. The CDR3 here is CASSQGTEAFF. In nucleotides, the CDR3 is TGCGCCAGCAGCCAAGGTACTGAAGCTTTCTTT.

The V gene is TRBV15, the J gene TRBJ1-5; TRBD1 is a possible D gene (6 bases). V gave up 0 bases and J gave up 6 bases, with 12 bases separating them. The CDR3 consists of 15 residues. Germline V gene sequence: CDR1 LNHNV, CDR2 YYDKDF (reference sequence). CDR3: CATSRDVGAGQPQHF. In nucleotides, the CDR3 is TGTGCCACCAGCAGAGACGTGGGGGCGGGTCAGCCCCAGCATTTT. The variable domain in full, with the rest retrieved from reference TRBV15 and TRBJ1-5, is DAMVIQNPRYQVTQFGKPVTLSCSQTLNHNVMYWYQQKSSQAPKLLFHYYDKDFNNEADTPDNFQSRRPNTSFCFLDIRSPGLGDTAMYLCATSRDVGAGQPQHFGDGTRLSIL.

The chain is built from TRBV6-1 and TRBJ2-7; no clear D gene. Trimming stripped 10 bases from V and 4 bases from J, with 14 bases between. Germline lookup yields CDR1 MNHNS and CDR2 SASEGT. CDR3 length equals 12 residues. CDR3 loop: CATVAAGYEQYF. CDR3 nucleotide sequence: TGTGCCACCGTTGCGGCCGGATACGAGCAGTACTTC.

This chain uses TRBV9 with TRBJ2-1; 8 nucleotides align to TRBD2. CDR1 and CDR2 (germline): SGDLS, YYNGEE. CDR3 length: 15 residues. Unmatched junction bases numbered 1, after V lost 0 bases and J lost 2 bases. CDR3: CASSVAGGPYNEQFF. The DNA for the CDR3 is TGTGCCAGCAGCGTAGCGGGAGGGCCCTACAATGAGCAGTTCTTC.

J is TRBJ2-1 and V is TRBV2; 12 positions agree with TRBD1. V lost 4 bases, J lost 2 bases, and 0 bases stayed unmatched. CDR3 length: 15 amino acids. Germline lookup yields CDR1 SNHLY and CDR2 FYNNEI. The CDR3 region has the DNA TGTGCCAGCAGTGGGGACAGGGGGCCCTACAATGAGCAGTTCTTC. Its protein is CASSGDRGPYNEQFF.

This clone has just one count. The chain recombines TRBV28 with TRBJ1-1, with D unresolved. The V end lost 5 bases, the J end lost 7 bases, and 11 bases lay between the germline ends. The germline V gene has CDR1 MDHEN and CDR2 SYDVKM. This CDR3 is built from 12 residues. CDR3 in amino acids: CASSIDRLEAFF. The CDR3 DNA reads TGTGCCAGCAGTATAGACCGCCTTGAAGCTTTCTTT.

The V and J genes are TRBV2 and TRBJ2-5, with a tentative D call TRBD2 (6 bases). This CDR3 contains 14 residues. From germline, CDR1 is SNHLY and CDR2 FYNNEI. V was trimmed by 6 bases and J by 6 bases, leaving 17 bases between them. CDR3 region: CASRVGGLSQTQYF. CDR3 nucleotide sequence: TGTGCCAGCAGGGTGGGGGGACTCTCCCAGACCCAGTACTTC.

V gene TRBV7-2 combines with J gene TRBJ2-7; TRBD2 matches at 10 bases. Unmatched junction bases numbered 16, after V lost 0 bases and J lost 2 bases. CDR3 length: 20 residues. CDR1 and CDR2 (germline): SGHTA, FQGNSA. This chain's CDR3 is CASSLATGTSVLDVTYEQYF. In DNA form, the CDR3 reads TGTGCCAGCAGCTTAGCTACCGGGACTAGCGTCCTAGATGTAACCTACGAGCAGTACTTC.

The chain recombines TRBV9 with TRBJ2-1, with D tentatively TRBD2 (6 bases). CDR1 is SGDLS, CDR2 YYNGEE, per germline. This CDR3 spans 14 amino acids. Trimming shortened V by 4 bases and J by 3 bases, and 11 bases separated the two germline ends. As DNA, the CDR3 is TGTGCCAGCAGCCGACTAGTAAACTACAATGAGCAGTTCTTC. As protein: CASSRLVNYNEQFF.

V and J are TRBV5-6 and TRBJ2-7; D is tentatively TRBD1 or TRBD2 (6 bases each). The CDR3 is 13 amino acids. Germline V gene data show CDR1 as SGHDT and CDR2 as YYEEEE. The V and J ends lost 1 base and 5 bases respectively, with 10 bases between them. CDR3 protein: CASSLRGDDEQYF. CDR3 DNA sequence: TGTGCCAGCAGCTTGAGGGGGGATGACGAGCAGTACTTC. The entire variable domain, with the rest obtained from reference TRBV5-6 and TRBJ2-7, is as follows: DAGVTQSPTHLIKTRGQQVTLRCSPKSGHDTVSWYQQALGQGPQFIFQYYEEEERQRGNFPDRFSGHQFPNYSSELNVNALLLGDSALYLCASSLRGDDEQYFGPGTRLTVT.

This CDR3 is CASSWRTGNDEQFF. Written as DNA, the CDR3 is TGTGCCAGCAGCTGGAGGACAGGGAACGATGAGCAGTTCTTC. The chain links TRBV5-4 to TRBJ2-1; 8 bases are a match to TRBD1. Germline lookup yields CDR1 SGHNT and CDR2 YYREEE (reference sequence). Trimming at V came to 3 bases and at J to 8 bases, leaving 7 bases not matched to a gene. The CDR3 has 14 residues. The full variable domain, its missing parts supplied by reference TRBV5-4 and TRBJ2-1, is ETGVTQSPTHLIKTRGQQVTLRCSSQSGHNTVSWYQQALGQGPQFIFQYYREEENGRGNFPPRFSGLQFPNYSSELNVNALELDDSALYLCASSWRTGNDEQFFGPGTRLTVL.

The chain recombines TRBV7-2 with TRBJ2-7, with 12 positions matching TRBD1. With V trimmed by 5 bases and J by 9 bases, 11 bases remained unmatched. Germline CDR1 SGHTA, CDR2 FQGNSA. This CDR3 is 15 amino acids long. The CDR3 DNA reads as TGTGCCAGCAGCCGGGACAGGGGGCGCTCAGAGGTGCAGTACTTC. It translates to CASSRDRGRSEVQYF.

This chain joins TRBV5-1 and TRBJ2-1, with D perhaps matching TRBD1 (5 bases). The germline CDR1 and CDR2 sequences are SGHRS and YFSETQ. The CDR3 is 14 amino acids. V was pared by 6 bases and J by 4 bases, with 14 bases between. The CDR3 spells CASTEKPGYNEQFF. CDR3 bases: TGCGCCAGCACCGAAAAGCCAGGGTACAATGAGCAGTTCTTC.

The rearrangement links TRBV6-4 to TRBJ1-5; D might be TRBD1 (6 bases). Trimming took off 7 bases at V and 9 bases at J, with 13 bases between the two ends. The germline V gene encodes CDR1 MRHNA and CDR2 SNTAGT. The length of the CDR3 is 12 residues. In nucleotides, the CDR3 is TGTGCCAGCATGGGCCGGGGGCCGCCCCAGCATTTT. Protein product: CASMGRGPPQHF.

This sequence joins TRBV2 and TRBJ1-2; D is undetermined. This CDR3 is 14 amino acids long. Trimming took 4 bases from V and 0 from J, leaving 9 bases between them. Germline V lookup: CDR1 SNHLY, CDR2 FYNNEI. The CDR3 sequence: CASSAVRANYGYTF. The CDR3 DNA follows: TGTGCCAGCAGTGCGGTCAGAGCTAACTATGGCTACACCTTC.

This clone occurred a few times. The gene calls are TRBV19 and TRBJ1-1; D is unresolved. Germline V gene lookup returns CDR1 LNHDA and CDR2 SQIVND (reference sequence). The CDR3 length is 13 residues. V was pared by 5 bases and J by 0 bases, with 7 bases between. The CDR3 DNA follows: TGTGCCAGTAGTGACGGATTGAACACTGAAGCTTTCTTT. Translating gives CASSDGLNTEAFF.

This clone appeared once. V and J are TRBV6-1 and TRBJ1-2; D is possibly TRBD1 (5 bases). Germline V gene data show CDR1 as MNHNS and CDR2 as SASEGT. V was pared by 4 bases and J by 1 base, with 10 bases between. CDR3 length: 14 residues. The CDR3 sequence is CASSVGGFNYGYTF. DNA for the CDR3: TGTGCCAGCAGTGTGGGGGGATTTAACTATGGCTACACCTTC.

This chain links TRBV7-9 with TRBJ2-7; TRBD1 aligns across 7 bases. Looked up from germline, CDR1 is SEHNR and CDR2 is FQNEAQ (reference sequence). V gave up 5 bases and J gave up 5 bases; unmatched junction bases: 0. The CDR3 sequence is 11 residues long. The CDR3: CASSTGDEQYF. The DNA of the CDR3 is TGTGCCAGCAGCACAGGGGACGAGCAGTACTTC. Full variable domain (outside the CDR3, taken from reference TRBV7-9 and TRBJ2-7): DTGVSQNPRHKITKRGQNVTFRCDPISEHNRLYWYRQTLGQGPEFLTYFQNEAQLEKSRLLSDRFSAERPKGSFSTLEIQRTEQGDSAMYLCASSTGDEQYFGPGTRLTVT.

To note about this clone: Because it lacks the conserved phenylalanine or tryptophan at the end, this CDR3 is likely a read error. The V gene is TRBV29-1, the J gene TRBJ2-7, with D perhaps TRBD1 or TRBD2 (5 bases each). With 6 bases removed from V and 5 bases from J, the gap between germline ends came to 23 bases. CDR3 length equals 15 residues. The V gene's germline CDR1 is SQVTM and CDR2 ANQGSEA. CDR3 loop: CSVTIGTLSGNEQYL. The CDR3 DNA is TGCAGCGTAACTATCGGGACCCTGAGTGGGAACGAGCAGTACCTC.